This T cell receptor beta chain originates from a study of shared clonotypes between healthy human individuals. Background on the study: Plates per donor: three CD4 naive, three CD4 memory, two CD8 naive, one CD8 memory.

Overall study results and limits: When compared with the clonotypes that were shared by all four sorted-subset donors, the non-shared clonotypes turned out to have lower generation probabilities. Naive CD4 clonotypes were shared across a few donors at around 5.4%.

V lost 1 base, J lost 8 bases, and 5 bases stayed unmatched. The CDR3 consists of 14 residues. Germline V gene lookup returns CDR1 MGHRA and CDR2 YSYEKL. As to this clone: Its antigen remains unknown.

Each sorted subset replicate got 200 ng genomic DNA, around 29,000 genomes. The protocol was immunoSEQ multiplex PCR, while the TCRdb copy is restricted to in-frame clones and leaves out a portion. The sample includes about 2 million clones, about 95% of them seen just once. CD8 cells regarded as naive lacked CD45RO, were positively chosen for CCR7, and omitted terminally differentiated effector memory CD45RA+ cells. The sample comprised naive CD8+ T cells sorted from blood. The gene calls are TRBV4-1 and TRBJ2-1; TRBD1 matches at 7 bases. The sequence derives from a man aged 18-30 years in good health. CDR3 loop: CASSQAPTGYEQFF. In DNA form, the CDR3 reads TGCGCCAGCAGCCAAGCACCGACAGGGTATGAGCAGTTCTTC.